One T cell receptor (beta chain) is described in this entry. These data originate in a study of blood T cell repertoires in COVID-19. Measured with immunoSEQ multiplex PCR; TCRdb has only the in-frame clones, and not every one. The sample lists around 110,000 clones, roughly 83% occurring once. This CDR3 spans 13 amino acids. V lost 0 bases to trimming and J lost 6 bases, with 7 bases between them. The V gene's germline CDR1 is SGHRS and CDR2 YFSETQ. This clonotype was sampled from a man between 25 and 39 years old with acute or convalescent COVID-19. The chain links TRBV5-1 to TRBJ2-1; D not certain. The sequencing sample was made of peripheral blood. The CDR3 sequence: CASSLAAANEQFF. As DNA, the CDR3 is TGCGCCAGCAGCTTGGCCGCGGCCAATGAGCAGTTCTTC.